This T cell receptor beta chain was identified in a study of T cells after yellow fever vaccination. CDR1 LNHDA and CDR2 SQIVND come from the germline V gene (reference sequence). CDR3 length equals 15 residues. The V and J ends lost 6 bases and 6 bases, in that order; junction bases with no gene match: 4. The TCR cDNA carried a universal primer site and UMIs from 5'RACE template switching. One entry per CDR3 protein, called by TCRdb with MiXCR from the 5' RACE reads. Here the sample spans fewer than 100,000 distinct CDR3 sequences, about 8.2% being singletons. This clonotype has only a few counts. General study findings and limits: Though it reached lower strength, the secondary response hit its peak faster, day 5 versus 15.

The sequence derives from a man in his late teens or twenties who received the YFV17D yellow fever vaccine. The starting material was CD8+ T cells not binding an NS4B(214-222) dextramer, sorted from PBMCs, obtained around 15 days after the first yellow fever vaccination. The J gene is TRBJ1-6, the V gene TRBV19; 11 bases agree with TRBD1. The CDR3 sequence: CASRPGQGGNSPLHF. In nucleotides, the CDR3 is TGTGCCAGTAGACCGGGACAGGGGGGTAATTCACCCCTCCACTTT.